This T cell receptor (beta chain) was sequenced for a study of cytomegalovirus exposure and HLA in healthy donors. The PCR was carried out with 60 Vbeta primers and 13 Jbeta primers. Per the original data handling: Roughly 83 million unique TCR beta chains, roughly 11 million of them shared, were counted by a later analysis. The assay was immunoSEQ multiplex PCR, and TCRdb's table has in-frame clones only and misses some. The V and J calls and clone size come from that table; D and trimming were worked out from the DNA. The sample consists of over 150,000 clones, around 68% of them appearing once. Germline V gene data show CDR1 as LNHDA and CDR2 as SQIVND (reference sequence). V was clipped by 5 bases and J by 4 bases; unmatched bases: 10. CDR3 length: 15 residues. With regard to this clone: No antigen is known for it.

Notes on the study in general: TCR beta chains numbering some 160 were designated cytomegalovirus-associated.

The receptor was isolated from a woman in her thirties or forties in good health and CMV-seropositive. Material for sequencing was PBMCs. This sequence joins TRBV19 and TRBJ1-1; 7 bases line up with TRBD1. CDR3 DNA: TGTGCCAGTAGTTATAACAGGGGTGGCGGCACTGAAGCTTTCTTT. This gives the protein CASSYNRGGGTEAFF.